The clone carrying this T cell receptor (beta chain) occurred many times. Its antigen is as yet unknown. The source of the sample is a study of human T cells and chemical hapten exposure. Study overall: TCR yields differed between samples (mainly from small differences in pooled library volume).

The CDR3 totals 16 residues. CDR1 MGHRA and CDR2 YSYEKL come from the germline V gene. After removal of 4 bases from V and 3 bases from J, the junction contained 9 bases not matched to a gene. As to time point: healthy volunteer bleed at 2 weeks. Before extraction, the whole blood was not fractionated, and total RNA was taken from it. Regarding the study as a whole: Counts of TCRs above 1 in 1000 frequency stayed unchanged with DPC sensitization.

Unique molecular identifiers were affixed to discrete cDNA molecules within the library. Study processing details: 96,000 or so TCRs per sample was the median, with a range of 23,224 to 690,600. TCRdb itself ran the RACE reads through MiXCR, one entry per CDR3 protein. It is TCRdb's table, rather than the study itself, that gives the V and J calls and clone size. The top ten hold about 3.1% of the sample, which has just over 90,000 distinct CDR3 sequences, approximately 9.7% seen once. What was sequenced was whole blood. This receptor was obtained from a female donor in good health. Some clones in this sample may be carry-over from other donors' samples. This chain uses TRBV4-1 with TRBJ2-1, with TRBD2 identical over 7 bases. For the CDR3, the DNA is TGCGCCAGCAGCCCTGCTAGCGGACGAGACTACAATGAGCAGTTCTTC. It is translated as CASSPASGRDYNEQFF.